This entry lists 3 T cell receptor beta chains sequenced from one sample in a study of cytomegalovirus exposure and HLA in healthy donors. With 60 Vbeta and 13 Jbeta primers, the PCR was carried out. Here immunoSEQ multiplex PCR was the method, and the copy in TCRdb shows in-frame clones only, minus some. Here the sample spans approximately 250,000 clones, around 78% being singletons. The sequenced sample consisted of PBMCs. Receptors originate from a boy younger than 18 in good health and CMV-seronegative.

The genes are TRBV19 and TRBJ1-1, with 7 bases identical to TRBD1. The CDR3 totals 13 residues. Germline V gives CDR1 LNHDA, CDR2 SQIVND (reference sequence). The V and J ends lost 4 bases and 3 bases, in that order; junction bases with no gene match: 2. CDR3 nucleotide sequence: TGTGCCAGTAGTAGTCAGGGGGACACTGAAGCTTTCTTT. Protein sequence: CASSSQGDTEAFF.

This clone occurred a few times. The CDR3 region is CASSEQTVGNTIYF. DNA of the CDR3: TGTGCCAGCAGTGAACAGACAGTTGGAAACACCATATATTTT. The chain links TRBV2 to TRBJ1-3; perhaps TRBD1 as D (5 bases). Germline loops: CDR1 SNHLY, CDR2 FYNNEI. The CDR3 is made up of 14 amino acids. V was clipped by 2 bases and J by 3 bases, with 8 bases between them. Drawing the rest from reference TRBV2 and TRBJ1-3, the complete variable domain is EPEVTQTPSHQVTQMGQEVILRCVPISNHLYFYWYRQILGQKVEFLVSFYNNEISEKSEIFDDQFSVERPDGSNFTLKIRSTKLEDSAMYFCASSEQTVGNTIYFGEGSWLTVV.

This sequence joins TRBV15 and TRBJ1-1; 10 nucleotides align to TRBD1. After removal of 2 bases from V and 7 bases from J, the junction contained 7 bases not matched to a gene. CDR3 length: 15 residues. Germline V gives CDR1 LNHNV, CDR2 YYDKDF (reference sequence). The chain's CDR3 is CATSRTGTGDSEAFF. CDR3 sequence (DNA): TGTGCCACCAGCAGAACCGGGACAGGGGACAGTGAAGCTTTCTTT. The full variable domain, completed using reference TRBV15 and TRBJ1-1, is DAMVIQNPRYQVTQFGKPVTLSCSQTLNHNVMYWYQQKSSQAPKLLFHYYDKDFNNEADTPDNFQSRRPNTSFCFLDIRSPGLGDTAMYLCATSRTGTGDSEAFFGQGTRLTVV.